This T cell receptor (beta chain) appears in the sequencing data of a study of identical twins. Findings of the study overall: Abundant beta clonotypes from cord blood bore fewer insertions; memory repertoires lacked this pattern. Out-of-frame alpha sequences that twins shared showed excess low generation probability.

CDR3 length: 18 amino acids. The germline V gene encodes CDR1 SGHRS and CDR2 YFSETQ. With 1 base clipped from V and 2 bases from J, the junction kept 6 bases outside the gene matches. About this clonotype itself: Its antigen is unidentified.

cDNA carried unique molecular identifiers, and a universal primer site was added by template switching. One entry per CDR3 protein results from TCRdb running MiXCR on the 5' RACE reads. The sample yields roughly 250,000 distinct CDR3 sequences, around 6.6% seen once. The data also belong to a second study, concerning yellow fever vaccine responses in identical twins.

The sample consisted of memory (CD45RO+) T cells sorted from blood. This receptor was obtained from a woman younger than 35 in good health. This sequence joins TRBV5-1 and TRBJ2-2; 12 bases line up with TRBD2. Here the CDR3 reads CASSLTRLAGANTGELFF. The DNA for the CDR3 is TGCGCCAGCAGCTTGACCCGACTAGCGGGGGCCAACACCGGGGAGCTGTTTTTT.